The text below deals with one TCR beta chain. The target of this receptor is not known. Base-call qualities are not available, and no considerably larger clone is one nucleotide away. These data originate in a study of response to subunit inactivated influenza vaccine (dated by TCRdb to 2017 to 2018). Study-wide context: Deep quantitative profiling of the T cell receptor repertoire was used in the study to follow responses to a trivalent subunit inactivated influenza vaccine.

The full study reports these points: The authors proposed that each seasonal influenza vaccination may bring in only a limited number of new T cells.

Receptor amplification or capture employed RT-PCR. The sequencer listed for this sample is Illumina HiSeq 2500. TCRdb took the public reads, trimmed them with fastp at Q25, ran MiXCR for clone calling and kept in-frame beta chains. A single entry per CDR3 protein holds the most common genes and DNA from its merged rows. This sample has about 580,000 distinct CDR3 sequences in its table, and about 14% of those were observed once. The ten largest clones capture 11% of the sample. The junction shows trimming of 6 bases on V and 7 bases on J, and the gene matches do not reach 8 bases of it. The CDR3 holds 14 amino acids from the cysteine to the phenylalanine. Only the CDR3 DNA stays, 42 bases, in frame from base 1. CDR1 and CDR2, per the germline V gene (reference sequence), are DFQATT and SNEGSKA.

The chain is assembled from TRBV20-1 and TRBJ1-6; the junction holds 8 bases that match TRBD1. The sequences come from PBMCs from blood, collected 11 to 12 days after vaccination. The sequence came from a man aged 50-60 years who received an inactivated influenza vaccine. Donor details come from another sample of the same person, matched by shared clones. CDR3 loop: CSAEKDRANSPLHF. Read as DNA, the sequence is TGCAGTGCAGAGAAGGACAGGGCAAATTCACCCCTCCACTTT.